This T cell receptor beta chain was observed in a study of shared clonotypes between healthy human individuals. The V segment lost 5 bases and the J segment 2 bases; nucleotides outside the gene matches: 11. Germline CDR1 and CDR2: SGHAT and FQNNGV. CDR3 length: 16 residues. Only in-frame clones appear in the TCRdb table, and some are missing; sequencing was by immunoSEQ multiplex PCR. Of millions of clones detected, less than 95% appear once; the ten largest clones hold around 1.1%. Naive CD8 cells were CD45RO-negative, positively selected for CCR7, excluding terminally differentiated effector memory CD45RA+ cells. The donors, all of them Caucasian adults, lived in Nashville, Tennessee. In the case of this clone: In the same sample, other DNA sequences code for this CDR3.

The clonotype comes from a man aged 18 to 35 in good health. What was sequenced was naive CD8+ T cells sorted from blood. The rearrangement uses TRBV11-2 and TRBJ1-2; 7 bases are shared with TRBD1. The CDR3 nucleotides are TGTGCCAGCAGCCAACAGACAGGGCAATTCAACTATGGCTACACCTTC. This sequence encodes CASSQQTGQFNYGYTF.